This note documents a single TCR beta chain sequence. CDR3 size: 18 residues. J gave up 0 bases and V 4 bases, and 7 bases lay outside the gene matches. Germline CDR1 SGHVS, CDR2 FQNEAQ. This record comes from a study of blood T cell repertoires in COVID-19. Method: immunoSEQ multiplex PCR; TCRdb's copy keeps in-frame clones and lacks some. This table holds 90,000 to 130,000 clones, less than 85% found once. Sequencing input: peripheral blood. This TCR derives from an elderly woman with acute or convalescent COVID-19. J is TRBJ1-6 and V is TRBV7-8; TRBD1 matches 9 bases. Here the CDR3 reads CASSSLSGQGSYNSPLHF. CDR3 DNA sequence: TGTGCCAGCAGCTCGCTATCGGGACAGGGCTCCTATAATTCACCCCTCCACTTT. The variable domain in full, completed from reference TRBV7-8 and TRBJ1-6, reads GAGVSQSPRYKVAKRGQDVALRCDPISGHVSLFWYQQALGQGPEFLTYFQNEAQLDKSGLPSDRFFAERPEGSVSTLKIQRTQQEDSAVYLCASSSLSGQGSYNSPLHFGNGTRLTVT.